This T cell receptor beta chain was sequenced in a study of blood T cell repertoires in COVID-19. Across the whole study: The United States, Italy and Spain supplied acute and convalescent COVID-19 samples.

This clone was seen only a few times. Original methodology: Amplifying reference gene primers gave estimates of nucleated cell counts. TCRdb keeps only in-frame clones here, not all; method: immunoSEQ multiplex PCR. V and J calls plus clone size are reproduced from that table; the DNA served to infer D and trimming. The profile covers 280,000 or so clones, with 85% appearing a single time and roughly 14% taken by the ten largest. Specimen: peripheral blood. The receptor's source is a human donor in a cohort sampled during active COVID-19.

The CDR3: CASSLASGGYSNQPQHF. For the CDR3, the DNA is TGTGCCAGCAGCTTGGCCTCAGGGGGCTATAGCAATCAGCCCCAGCATTTT. The rearrangement joins TRBV5-8 to TRBJ1-5; TRBD1 matches at 8 bases. Germline trimming cut 0 bases from V and 0 bases from J; bases unmatched to any gene: 5. The germline V gene encodes CDR1 SGHTS and CDR2 YDEGEE. The CDR3 length is 17 residues. Combining the CDR3 with reference TRBV5-8 and TRBJ1-5 gives the whole variable domain EAGVTQSPTHLIKTRGQQATLRCSPISGHTSVYWYQQALGLGLQFLLWYDEGEERNRGNFPPRFSGRQFPNYSSELNVNALELEDSALYLCASSLASGGYSNQPQHFGDGTRLSIL.